This T cell receptor (beta chain) emerged from a study of blood T cell repertoires in COVID-19. The CDR3 contains 16 residues. The germline V gene encodes CDR1 MNHEY and CDR2 SVGEGT. With V trimmed by 5 bases and J by 6 bases, 11 bases remained unmatched. Profiling relied on immunoSEQ multiplex PCR, and the TCRdb table lists in-frame clones only, not all of them. Here the sample spans around 80,000 clones, roughly 82% being singletons. The clonotype originates from a man older than 75 with acute or convalescent COVID-19. Sequenced material: peripheral blood. V is TRBV6-2 or TRBV6-3 and J is TRBJ2-1; 9 bases fit TRBD1. This CDR3 is CASSAHTGGSANEQFF. The CDR3 bases are TGTGCCAGCAGTGCTCATACAGGGGGCTCCGCCAATGAGCAGTTCTTC.